One sample yielded the 25 T cell receptor beta chains listed below, sequenced in a study of blood T cell repertoires in COVID-19. Some clones are missing from TCRdb's copy, which holds only in-frame ones; the method was immunoSEQ multiplex PCR. The sample includes around 100,000 clones, roughly 82% of them seen just once. What was sequenced was peripheral blood. All receptors come from a man aged 55-75 years with acute or convalescent COVID-19.

This chain links TRBV6-6 with TRBJ1-3; no clear D gene. The germline V gene has CDR1 MNHNY and CDR2 SVGAGI (reference sequence). The CDR3 runs to 14 residues. Trimming left V 2 bases short and J 2 bases short, with 7 bases between. The CDR3 coding sequence is TGTGCCAGCAGTTACGCCCCGGCTGGAAACACCATATATTTT. As protein: CASSYAPAGNTIYF.

J is TRBJ1-6 and V is TRBV28; TRBD1 might be the D (6 bases). Looked up from germline, CDR1 is MDHEN and CDR2 is SYDVKM. The CDR3 runs to 15 residues. Trimming shortened V by 2 bases and J by 3 bases, and 8 bases separated the two germline ends. The CDR3 region is CASSLRGFYNSPLHF. The CDR3 DNA reads as TGTGCCAGCAGTTTAAGGGGGTTCTATAATTCACCCCTCCACTTT.

The V and J genes are TRBV30 and TRBJ1-3, with D tentatively TRBD1 (5 bases). The germline V and J ends were trimmed by 2 bases and 0 bases, with 17 bases remaining between them. The CDR3 covers 17 residues. Looked up from germline, CDR1 is GTSNPN and CDR2 is SVGIG (reference sequence). The CDR3 coding sequence is TGTGCCTGGAGTAAACCTGGGGGGGGAAGCTCTGGAAACACCATATATTTT. Its translation: CAWSKPGGGSSGNTIYF.

The genes are TRBV7-9 and TRBJ1-1; D call uncertain. This CDR3 region has 15 residues. Between the trimmed V and J ends, which lost 0 bases and 2 bases, there was a span of 10 bases. The germline gives CDR1 SEHNR, CDR2 FQNEAQ (reference sequence). The chain's CDR3 is CASSLAKRPNTEAFF. The CDR3 bases are TGTGCCAGCAGCTTAGCGAAGAGGCCCAACACTGAAGCTTTCTTT.

The chain has TRBV19 and TRBJ2-7, with a tentative D call TRBD1 (6 bases). The CDR3 loop spans 13 amino acids. The V gene lost 8 bases and the J gene lost 0 bases, with 11 bases spanning the gap. Per germline, CDR1 LNHDA and CDR2 SQIVND (reference sequence). DNA of the CDR3: TGTGCCAGTGCCGGGACACGCTCCTACGAGCAGTACTTC. This sequence encodes CASAGTRSYEQYF.

The V gene is TRBV24-1, the J gene TRBJ2-3; TRBD2 is a possible D gene (6 bases). The CDR3 is made up of 16 amino acids. Trimming took 5 bases from V and 2 from J, leaving 16 bases between them. Germline V gene lookup returns CDR1 KGHDR and CDR2 SFDVKD. CDR3 loop: CATSGWGVANTDTQYF. In DNA form, the CDR3 reads TGTGCCACCAGTGGCTGGGGGGTTGCCAACACAGATACGCAGTATTTT.

This clone was seen a single time. This chain joins TRBV7-2 and TRBJ1-2; no clear D. The CDR3 has 13 amino acids. Trimming shortened V by 2 bases and J by 6 bases, and 10 bases separated the two germline ends. Germline-derived CDR1 and CDR2 are SGHTA and FQGNSA. The chain's CDR3 is CASSLTEGDGYTF. The CDR3 DNA sequence: TGTGCCAGCAGCTTAACAGAGGGCGATGGCTACACCTTC.

V usage is TRBV18 and J usage is TRBJ1-6, with D maybe TRBD1 (5 bases). The germline CDR1 and CDR2 sequences are KGHSH and LQKENI. V dropped 3 bases and J dropped 8 bases, with 11 bases sitting between them. The CDR3 loop spans 14 amino acids. The DNA of the CDR3 is TGTGCCAGCTCACCTTCAGGCAGGGATTCACCCCTCCACTTT. Translated, it gives CASSPSGRDSPLHF.

The rearrangement links TRBV24-1 to TRBJ2-5; 12 positions match TRBD1. CDR1 is KGHDR, CDR2 SFDVKD, per germline. The junction had 6 bases not matched to a gene; V was cut back by 4 bases and J by 4 bases. The CDR3 runs 16 residues. The CDR3 reads CATSESGTGGVETQYF. The CDR3 DNA is TGTGCCACCAGTGAGTCTGGGACAGGGGGCGTAGAGACCCAGTACTTC.

The V call is TRBV11-2, the J call TRBJ1-1; D call uncertain. Trimming left V 0 bases short and J 1 base short, with 12 bases between. The germline gives CDR1 SGHAT, CDR2 FQNNGV. The CDR3 extends over 16 amino acids. For the CDR3, the DNA is TGTGCCAGCAGCTTAGATCGGGTTAAATGGAACACTGAAGCTTTCTTT. This codes for CASSLDRVKWNTEAFF.

The rearrangement uses TRBV2 and TRBJ2-5, with D possibly TRBD1 on 6 matching bases. In germline, CDR1 is SNHLY, CDR2 FYNNEI. CDR3 length: 14 amino acids. Trimming took off 2 bases at V and 0 bases at J, with 7 bases between the two ends. The CDR3: CASSENRDQETQYF. As DNA, the CDR3 is TGTGCCAGCAGTGAAAACAGGGACCAAGAGACCCAGTACTTC.

J is TRBJ2-5 and V is TRBV7-2; D gene uncertain. The CDR3 runs 13 residues. Trimming pared 6 bases from V and 1 base from J, leaving 9 bases between. CDR1 and CDR2 (germline): SGHTA, FQGNSA. CDR3 nucleotide sequence: TGTGCCAGCAGTCGAAGCTCCCAAGAGACCCAGTACTTC. As protein: CASSRSSQETQYF.

This clone was detected only a few times. The chain has TRBV5-1 and TRBJ2-2; 9 bases match TRBD1. V was clipped by 7 bases and J by 2 bases; unmatched bases: 3. The CDR3 extends over 14 amino acids. Per germline, CDR1 SGHRS and CDR2 YFSETQ. The CDR3 DNA reads as TGCGCCAGCCGGACAGGGGCAAACACCGGGGAGCTGTTTTTT. Its protein is CASRTGANTGELFF.

This rearrangement joins TRBV10-3 to TRBJ1-4, with D possibly being TRBD1 (6 bases). Germline loops: CDR1 ENHRY, CDR2 SYGVKD. V lost 3 bases and J 0 bases, leaving 8 bases between the germline ends. The CDR3 runs to 15 residues. The DNA of the CDR3 is TGTGCCATCAGTGATGGGGGCGCAACTAATGAAAAACTGTTTTTT. Protein: CAISDGGATNEKLFF.

J is TRBJ1-1 and V is TRBV25-1; D unclear. V was pared by 5 bases and J by 1 base, with 2 bases between. CDR1 MGHDK and CDR2 SYGVNS come from the germline V gene. The CDR3 totals 11 residues. CDR3 in DNA: TGTGCCAGCAGTCGGAACACTGAAGCTTTCTTT. Residues: CASSRNTEAFF. The complete variable domain, with remaining parts taken from reference TRBV25-1 and TRBJ1-1, reads EADIYQTPRYLVIGTGKKITLECSQTMGHDKMYWYQQDPGMELHLIHYSYGVNSTEKGDLSSESTVSRIRTEHFPLTLESARPSHTSQYLCASSRNTEAFFGQGTRLTVV.

The chain uses TRBV24-1 and TRBJ2-1; 9 nucleotides line up with TRBD1. The CDR3 sequence is 15 residues long. The J segment lost 6 bases and the V segment lost 0 bases, leaving 2 bases of the junction unmatched. Germline V CDR1 and CDR2: KGHDR, SFDVKD. The CDR3 loop reads CATSDLGQGTNEQFF. The CDR3 DNA follows: TGTGCCACCAGTGATTTGGGACAGGGGACCAATGAGCAGTTCTTC.

On this clone: The junction and the germline gene differ at one end; a read error may be behind it. The chain's CDR3 is CASNQQGIDGYTF. In nucleotides, the CDR3 is TGCGCCAGCAATCAACAGGGGATCGACGGCTACACCTTC. The chain carries TRBV23-1 and TRBJ1-2; TRBD1 aligns across 7 bases. TRBV23-1 is designated an ORF whose function remains uncertain. The CDR3 is 13 amino acids.

The V and J genes are TRBV6-1 and TRBJ2-4; a weak D match, TRBD2 (6 bases). V lost 2 bases to trimming and J lost 5 bases, with 13 bases between them. CDR1 and CDR2 (germline): MNHNS, SASEGT. The CDR3 sequence is 15 residues long. CDR3 sequence: CASSEQGGWENIQYF. The CDR3 coding sequence is TGTGCCAGCAGTGAACAAGGAGGGTGGGAAAACATTCAGTACTTC.

CDR3 DNA: TGCAGCGTTGAGAGTGATGATGGGCCGCTGGACACTGAAGCTTTCTTT. It translates to CSVESDDGPLDTEAFF. The rearrangement uses TRBV29-1 and TRBJ1-1; D gene ambiguous. The germline CDR1 and CDR2 sequences are SQVTM and ANQGSEA. The CDR3 contains 16 residues. The V end was cut by 3 bases, the J end by 3 bases, with 20 bases between.

The CDR3 sequence is CASSPGGRDTQYF. The CDR3 nucleotides are TGTGCCAGCTCACCGGGGGGAAGAGATACGCAGTATTTT. J is TRBJ2-3 and V is TRBV18; D might be TRBD2 (6 bases). CDR1 KGHSH and CDR2 LQKENI come from the germline V gene. The germline V and J ends were trimmed by 3 bases and 5 bases, with 9 bases remaining between them. The CDR3 totals 13 residues.

The chain combines TRBV5-4 with TRBJ1-1; tentative D call: TRBD1 (6 bases). Germline-derived CDR1 and CDR2 are SGHNT and YYREEE (reference sequence). The CDR3 has 15 amino acids. V lost 5 bases to trimming and J lost 4 bases, with 18 bases between them. DNA for the CDR3: TGTGCCAGCAGACCTAACTACCAGGGGAGCACTGAAGCTTTCTTT. It codes for CASRPNYQGSTEAFF.

The rearrangement links TRBV19 to TRBJ1-4; 10 bases map to TRBD1. Germline values: CDR1 LNHDA, CDR2 SQIVND (reference sequence). The V gene end was trimmed by 3 bases and the J gene end by 3 bases; junction bases not matched to a gene: 10. The CDR3 runs 18 residues. The CDR3 loop is CASSIPGQGFVSNEKLFF. The CDR3 bases are TGTGCCAGTAGTATCCCGGGACAGGGGTTCGTGTCTAATGAAAAACTGTTTTTT.

A few counts support this clone. The V and J genes are TRBV10-1 and TRBJ2-2; D perhaps matches TRBD1 (5 bases). V was pared by 5 bases and J by 6 bases, with 13 bases between. The CDR3 extends over 14 amino acids. Germline V gene lookup returns CDR1 WNHNN and CDR2 SYGVQD (reference sequence). The CDR3 DNA sequence: TGCGCCAGCAGTAACCTAGGGGCCGCCGGGGAGCTGTTTTTT. Amino acid sequence: CASSNLGAAGELFF.

There are a few counts of this clone. The chain joins TRBV5-3 to TRBJ2-7; D uncertain. TRBV5-3 is an ORF, with its function uncertain. The CDR3 has 15 amino acids. Deletions cut 0 bases from V and 1 base from J, with 11 bases between. In DNA form, the CDR3 reads TGTGCCAGAAGCTTGGGTACAGACAAGTCCTACGAGCAGTACGTC. It encodes CARSLGTDKSYEQYV.

This chain connects TRBV18 to TRBJ1-2; 7 bases line up with TRBD1. The CDR3 loop spans 13 amino acids. The V and J ends lost 1 base and 4 bases, in that order; junction bases with no gene match: 0. The germline V gene encodes CDR1 KGHSH and CDR2 LQKENI. Here the CDR3 DNA reads TGTGCCAGCTCACCACGGGACAGCTATGGCTACACCTTC. Translation gives CASSPRDSYGYTF.